These 3 T cell receptor beta chains came from one sample sequenced in a study of cytomegalovirus exposure and HLA in healthy donors. 60 Vbeta and 13 Jbeta primers were used in PCR. TCRdb's copy holds only in-frame clones and misses some; the assay was immunoSEQ multiplex PCR. The data show fewer than 200,000 clones, and the top ten clones hold roughly 1.3%. Sample: PBMCs. Receptor source: a woman aged 55-69 years in good health and CMV-seronegative.

CDR3 DNA sequence: TGTGCCAGCAGCTGGACAGAGAACACTGAAGCTTTCTTT. This translates into CASSWTENTEAFF. The chain couples TRBV7-9 to TRBJ1-1, with D possibly being TRBD1 (6 bases). CDR1 and CDR2 from the germline V gene are SEHNR and FQNEAQ (reference sequence). This CDR3 has 13 residues. V shed 4 bases and J shed 1 base, with 7 bases lying between them.

The CDR3 DNA reads TGCAGCGTGGAGGGGCTAGCGGGGTCCTACGAGCAGTACTTC. Its translation: CSVEGLAGSYEQYF. The chain combines TRBV29-1 with TRBJ2-5; 9 nucleotides agree with TRBD2. The DNA end is a closer match to TRBJ2-7, so the J assignment may be wrong. Germline assignment: CDR1 SQVTM and CDR2 ANQGSEA. The CDR3 loop spans 14 amino acids.

The chain uses TRBV4-1 and TRBJ2-1; 7 bases agree with TRBD2. CDR1 is MGHRA and CDR2 is YSYEKL in the germline V gene. The CDR3 runs to 16 residues. V was clipped by 0 bases and J by 2 bases; unmatched bases: 4. CDR3 region: CASSQDRAGAYNEQFF. The CDR3 DNA reads TGCGCCAGCAGCCAAGATAGGGCGGGAGCCTACAATGAGCAGTTCTTC.